Presented here are 18 T cell receptor beta chains from one specimen sequenced in a study of T cell repertoires in cytomegalovirus infection. TCRdb processed the reads anew with MiXCR; each CDR3 protein has one entry. The sample lists approximately 500,000 distinct CDR3 sequences, approximately 10% occurring once. Material for sequencing was PBMCs. The receptor set was obtained from a human donor in good health (CMV status not recorded). Some clones in this sample may be carry-over from other donors' samples.

As to this clonotype: One junction end disagrees with the germline gene, perhaps due to a read error. V usage is TRBV7-9 and J usage is TRBJ2-5, with 7 bases that match TRBD1. This CDR3 spans 12 amino acids. Germline-derived CDR1 and CDR2 are SEHNR and FQNEAQ (reference sequence). As DNA, the CDR3 is TGTACCAGCAGCTTAGAAGGGGGCCCCCAGTACTTC. Translation gives CTSSLEGGPQYF.

This clonotype was recorded at least ten times. The rearrangement uses TRBV5-1 and TRBJ1-2; the match to TRBD1 covers 7 bases. The CDR3 length is 14 residues. Germline assignment: CDR1 SGHRS and CDR2 YFSETQ. With 1 base clipped from V and 7 bases from J, the junction kept 7 bases outside the gene matches. The CDR3 region has the DNA TGCGCCAGCAGCTTGCCGGCAGGGGGATCTGGCTACACCTTC. Residues: CASSLPAGGSGYTF. Supplemented by reference TRBV5-1 and TRBJ1-2, the full variable domain reads KAGVTQTPRYLIKTRGQQVTLSCSPISGHRSVSWYQQTPGQGLQFLFEYFSETQRNKGNFPGRFSGRQFSNSRSEMNVSTLELGDSALYLCASSLPAGGSGYTFGSGTRLTVV.

This clonotype has ten or more counts. The chain is built from TRBV5-5 and TRBJ1-6, with no clear D. The CDR3 contains 15 residues. CDR1 and CDR2 from the germline V gene are SGHKS and YYEKEE (reference sequence). V dropped 6 bases and J dropped 2 bases, with 12 bases sitting between them. The CDR3 sequence is CASTRADPYNSPLHF. CDR3 in DNA: TGTGCCAGCACGCGGGCGGACCCCTATAATTCACCCCTCCACTTT. Filled out from reference TRBV5-5 and TRBJ1-6, the complete variable domain reads DAGVTQSPTHLIKTRGQQVTLRCSPISGHKSVSWYQQVLGQGPQFIFQYYEKEERGRGNFPDRFSARQFPNYSSELNVNALLLGDSALYLCASTRADPYNSPLHFGNGTRLTVT.

The V call is TRBV4-2, the J call TRBJ2-1, with no clear D. The CDR3 length is 13 residues. Germline CDR1 and CDR2: LGHNA and YNFKEQ. Deletions cut 4 bases from V and 12 bases from J, with 16 bases between. Written as DNA, the CDR3 is TGTGCCAGCAGCCCGTCACCGGGTATAAGGCAGTTCTTC. It is translated as CASSPSPGIRQFF.

This clonotype was recorded a few times. V usage is TRBV9 and J usage is TRBJ2-2; TRBD2 might be the D (6 bases). The V end was cut by 2 bases, the J end by 3 bases, with 11 bases between. CDR1 is SGDLS and CDR2 is YYNGEE in the germline V gene. This CDR3 is built from 15 residues. As DNA, the CDR3 is TGTGCCAGCAGCGTCACCTGGGGGGACACCGGGGAGCTGTTTTTT. Its translation: CASSVTWGDTGELFF.

This clonotype was seen repeatedly, ten times or more. The chain recombines TRBV7-8 with TRBJ2-3; 9 positions match TRBD2. CDR3 length: 17 amino acids. Germline assignment: CDR1 SGHVS and CDR2 FQNEAQ. The J segment lost 5 bases and the V segment lost 3 bases, leaving 12 bases of the junction unmatched. CDR3 in amino acids: CASSFPSVRGGKDTQYF. CDR3 DNA: TGTGCCAGCAGCTTCCCTTCCGTGCGGGGGGGCAAAGATACGCAGTATTTT.

This clonotype came up a few times. This rearrangement joins TRBV19 to TRBJ2-1; no clear D gene. Trimming stripped 10 bases from V and 3 bases from J, with 13 bases between. Germline assignment: CDR1 LNHDA and CDR2 SQIVND (reference sequence). The CDR3 consists of 13 residues. CDR3 in amino acids: CATAIGNYNEQFF. The CDR3, as DNA: TGTGCCACCGCAATAGGAAACTACAATGAGCAGTTCTTC.

The rearrangement uses TRBV27 and TRBJ2-1; unclear D gene. Trimming removed 2 bases at V and 7 bases at J, with 9 bases between. CDR3 length: 13 amino acids. Germline CDR1 reads MNHEY; CDR2 reads SMNVEV (reference sequence). The CDR3 here is CASSLPYQNEQFF. The CDR3 DNA is TGTGCCAGCAGTTTACCATACCAGAATGAGCAGTTCTTC.

This clonotype has ten or more counts. The chain couples TRBV4-2 to TRBJ2-2; D not resolved. CDR3 length: 14 amino acids. Germline CDR1 is LGHNA and CDR2 is YNFKEQ. V was clipped by 1 base and J by 2 bases, with 5 bases between them. The CDR3 DNA sequence: TGTGCCAGCAGCCAAGGATTTAACACCGGGGAGCTGTTTTTT. Translating gives CASSQGFNTGELFF.

The chain joins TRBV28 to TRBJ1-5; 11 nucleotides match TRBD1. V lost 10 bases to trimming and J lost 6 bases; unmatched junction nucleotides: 14. This CDR3 contains 16 residues. The germline CDR1 and CDR2 sequences are MDHEN and SYDVKM. The CDR3 loop reads CAIRTGGRILGQPQHF. In DNA form, the CDR3 reads TGTGCCATCAGGACAGGGGGCCGGATATTGGGTCAGCCCCAGCATTTT.

This clonotype was recorded many times. The genes are TRBV28 and TRBJ2-3; possible D gene TRBD2, 5 bases. The CDR3 runs 15 residues. Germline CDR1 MDHEN, CDR2 SYDVKM. The V end was cut by 7 bases, the J end by 6 bases, with 20 bases between. The CDR3 DNA follows: TGTGCCAGCACCTATAGCGAACCACAAGGGGATACGCAGTATTTT. Translated: CASTYSEPQGDTQYF.

The chain joins TRBV10-1 to TRBJ2-3, with 9 bases lining up with TRBD1. Germline values: CDR1 WNHNN, CDR2 SYGVQD (reference sequence). V gave up 9 bases and J gave up 1 base; unmatched junction bases: 8. This CDR3 has 15 amino acids. Here the CDR3 DNA reads TGCGCCAGTGGGACAGGGAGTTTCGGCACAGATACGCAGTATTTT. This gives the protein CASGTGSFGTDTQYF.

In this sample, this clonotype turned up a few times. The J gene is TRBJ2-7, the V gene TRBV30; 11 nucleotides match TRBD2. CDR1 and CDR2 (germline): GTSNPN, SVGIG (reference sequence). The CDR3 length is 14 residues. V shed 0 bases, J shed 10 bases, and the junction held 8 bases outside the gene matches. CDR3: CAWSVSSGRARQYF. The CDR3 DNA sequence: TGTGCCTGGAGTGTGAGTAGCGGGAGGGCCCGTCAGTACTTC.

There are many counts of this clonotype. This chain's CDR3 is CASSLDSQEETQYF. The CDR3 region has the DNA TGTGCCAGCAGCTTGGACAGCCAGGAAGAGACCCAGTACTTC. V and J are TRBV5-6 and TRBJ2-5, with no clear D. CDR3 length equals 14 residues. Germline V gene data show CDR1 as SGHDT and CDR2 as YYEEEE. V lost 0 bases and J lost 3, with 9 bases in between.

The chain has TRBV2 and TRBJ1-3; 9 bases are a match to TRBD1. From germline, CDR1 is SNHLY and CDR2 FYNNEI. J gave up 4 bases and V 2 bases, and 12 bases lay outside the gene matches. CDR3 size: 18 residues. In nucleotides, the CDR3 is TGTGCCAGCAGTGAACAAGGTGCAAGGACAGGGGTCGGAAACACCATATATTTT. It is translated as CASSEQGARTGVGNTIYF.

This clonotype was seen many times. The chain combines TRBV7-9 with TRBJ1-1; no firm D call. The CDR3 totals 13 residues. Germline CDR1 SEHNR, CDR2 FQNEAQ (reference sequence). Trimming took off 0 bases at V and 3 bases at J, with 5 bases between the two ends. The CDR3 DNA reads as TGTGCCAGCAGCTTAGCGTCTCACACTGAAGCTTTCTTT. Translating gives CASSLASHTEAFF.

The rearrangement joins TRBV2 to TRBJ1-6, with D unresolved. Germline assignment: CDR1 SNHLY and CDR2 FYNNEI. This CDR3 comprises 13 residues. Trimming left V 3 bases short and J 9 bases short, with 9 bases between. CDR3 loop: CASSEKGSSPLHF. CDR3 in DNA: TGTGCCAGCAGTGAGAAAGGGTCTTCACCCCTCCACTTT.

This clonotype came up many times. DNA of the CDR3: TGTGCCAGCAGCGCAGACAGGAATCAGCCCCAGCATTTT. This codes for CASSADRNQPQHF. The chain employs TRBV7-8 and TRBJ1-5, with D possibly being TRBD1 (6 bases). CDR3 length: 13 amino acids. Trimming pared 5 bases from V and 4 bases from J, leaving 9 bases between. Germline lookup yields CDR1 SGHVS and CDR2 FQNEAQ.